A single sample gave rise to the 2 T cell receptor beta chains below, sequenced in a study of T cell responses to AZD1222 COVID-19 vaccine (dated by TCRdb to about 2021). The library was made by the immunoSEQ multiplex PCR assay. Sourced from immuneACCESS, this table was stored by TCRdb with only in-frame sequences that have V and J called. A share of the clones is absent; for the studies checked, an unresolved V gene accounts for under half, and the remainder has no known explanation. In all, the sample holds 100,000 to 150,000 clones, and about 90% of those were seen once. The leading ten clones occupy 1.1% of the sample. What this sample's time point label stands for: baseline before first vaccination. The sample consisted of peripheral blood, taken on day 0 of AZD1222 vaccination. All receptors derive from an adult in good health.

The J gene is TRBJ1-1, the V gene TRBV7-3, with 8 positions matching TRBD1. This CDR3 spans 14 amino acids. V lost 5 bases, J lost 11 bases, and 13 bases stayed unmatched. Germline CDR1 reads SGHTA; CDR2 reads FQGTGA. The CDR3 spells CASSPGFGTGGAFF. CDR3 coding DNA: TGTGCCAGCAGCCCAGGGTTCGGGACAGGTGGGGCTTTCTTT.

The chain recombines TRBV27 with TRBJ1-6; 7 bases are shared with TRBD1. Germline V lookup: CDR1 MNHEY, CDR2 SMNVEV (reference sequence). The CDR3 covers 16 residues. J gave up 10 bases and V 6 bases, and 15 bases lay outside the gene matches. The CDR3: CASRRSGTETRSPLHF. The CDR3 bases are TGTGCCAGCAGGCGCTCCGGGACAGAGACAAGGTCACCCCTCCACTTT.